This T cell receptor beta chain was sequenced for a study of blood T cell repertoires in COVID-19. TCRdb's table, derived via immunoSEQ multiplex PCR, lists solely in-frame clones and lacks some. The table lists 200,000 to 250,000 clones, approximately 90% of them singletons. The TCR comes from a woman younger than 30 in a cohort exposed to, infected with or recovered from COVID-19 (not recorded which). The sequenced sample consisted of PBMCs or T cells enriched from blood (not recorded which).

The CDR3 reads CASSLGGQSSYEQYF. The CDR3 bases are TGTGCCAGCAGCTTAGGGGGCCAGAGCTCCTACGAGCAGTACTTC. V and J are TRBV7-6 and TRBJ2-7; weak D call: TRBD1 (5 bases). Germline lookup yields CDR1 SGHVS and CDR2 FNYEAQ. This CDR3 region has 15 residues. The V end was cut by 1 base, the J end by 0 bases, with 10 bases between.